Listed here are 7 T cell receptor beta chains from one sample, sequenced in a study of Ad26.COV2.S vaccination and SARS-CoV-2 variants. Treatment of the sample: some 20 received Ad26.COV2.S at low or high dose, single or two shots; about 5 received placebo; per-sample allocation not given. Specimens were obtained on day 63 following the first vaccine or placebo injection. Generated by immunoSEQ multiplex PCR, the TCRdb table keeps only in-frame clones and is missing some. Of some 640,000 clones in the sample, roughly 90% were seen once. Sequencing was performed on peripheral blood, taken in a trial of Ad26.COV2.S vaccine versus placebo. The receptors derive from a person aged 18-60 years who received the Ad26.COV2.S COVID-19 vaccine or a placebo.

This sequence joins TRBV4-2 and TRBJ1-1; 7 nucleotides line up with TRBD1. CDR1 LGHNA and CDR2 YNFKEQ come from the germline V gene. The CDR3 loop spans 15 amino acids. V lost 3 bases and J lost 3; bases outside the gene matches: 7. CDR3 nucleotide sequence: TGTGCCAGCAGCCAGGAAACCACAGGGGACACTGAAGCTTTCTTT. Translating gives CASSQETTGDTEAFF.

The chain combines TRBV30 with TRBJ1-5; TRBD1 is a possible D gene (5 bases). The germline V gene encodes CDR1 GTSNPN and CDR2 SVGIG (reference sequence). Trimming pared 0 bases from V and 2 bases from J, leaving 11 bases between. The CDR3 is 15 residues long. The DNA for the CDR3 is TGTGCCTGGAGTGTAGGGCCACAGGGCAATCAGCCCCAGCATTTT. Translation gives CAWSVGPQGNQPQHF. Drawing the rest from reference TRBV30 and TRBJ1-5, the complete variable domain is SQTIHQWPATLVQPVGSPLSLECTVEGTSNPNLYWYRQAAGRGLQLLFYSVGIGQISSEVPQNLSASRPQDRQFILSSKKLLLSDSGFYLCAWSVGPQGNQPQHFGDGTRLSIL.

This rearrangement joins TRBV9 to TRBJ2-2, with D unclear. The length of the CDR3 is 11 residues. Germline CDR1 SGDLS, CDR2 YYNGEE. With 2 bases removed from V and 7 bases from J, the gap between germline ends came to 3 bases. The CDR3, as DNA: TGTGCCAGCAGCGTCAGCGGGGAGCTGTTTTTT. Its protein product is CASSVSGELFF.

The gene calls are TRBV10-3 and TRBJ1-1, with D perhaps matching TRBD1 (6 bases). The CDR3 length is 12 residues. V was cut by 6 bases and J by 4 bases, with 9 bases left in between. Looked up from germline, CDR1 is ENHRY and CDR2 is SYGVKD. The CDR3 loop reads CAIRSTGTEAFF. In nucleotides, the CDR3 is TGTGCCATCAGATCGACAGGCACTGAAGCTTTCTTT.

The chain couples TRBV6-5 to TRBJ1-2; possibly TRBD1 for D (5 bases). V was pared by 5 bases and J by 4 bases, with 11 bases between. From germline, CDR1 is MNHEY and CDR2 SVGAGI. The CDR3 sequence is 13 residues long. The chain's CDR3 is CASSPRGIYGYTF. CDR3 bases: TGTGCCAGCAGTCCACGGGGGATCTATGGCTACACCTTC.

The chain carries TRBV3-1 (or the pseudogene TRBV3-2) and TRBJ2-2; D gene uncertain. The CDR3 runs 15 residues. V dropped 4 bases and J dropped 5 bases, with 14 bases sitting between them. From germline, CDR1 is LGHDT and CDR2 YNNKEL (reference sequence). The CDR3 DNA reads TGTGCCAGCAGCCTCCGGGCCCACTGGACCGGGGAGCTGTTTTTT. Its protein product is CASSLRAHWTGELFF.

This clone has only a few counts. The rearrangement links TRBV5-1 to TRBJ2-7; D is perhaps TRBD2 (6 bases). The CDR3 spans 15 residues. The V gene's germline CDR1 is SGHRS and CDR2 YFSETQ. The V and J ends lost 0 bases and 2 bases respectively, with 12 bases between them. The CDR3 sequence: CASSLGAGLTYEQYF. CDR3 in DNA: TGCGCCAGCAGCTTGGGTGCGGGATTAACCTACGAGCAGTACTTC. The variable domain in full, with the rest retrieved from reference TRBV5-1 and TRBJ2-7, is KAGVTQTPRYLIKTRGQQVTLSCSPISGHRSVSWYQQTPGQGLQFLFEYFSETQRNKGNFPGRFSGRQFSNSRSEMNVSTLELGDSALYLCASSLGAGLTYEQYFGPGTRLTVT.